The rows below give T cell receptor beta chains drawn from one sample of a study of read filtering for tumor transcriptome and immune sequencing. Each CDR3 protein is one row after TCRdb ran MiXCR on the reads. The top ten clones hold approximately 16% of a sample with 55,000 to 60,000 distinct CDR3 sequences, roughly an eighth of them seen once. Sequenced: a population of CD138-negative cells sorted from bone marrow. These receptors were obtained from a donor at least 40 years old with multiple myeloma. Each CDR3 is given with its conserved first and last residue. D genes are given only for firm matches. Only some rows state a clone size, as once, few, many or a class for expanded clones.

abundance	v_gene	d_gene	j_gene	CDR3nt	CDR3aa
many	TRBV9	TRBD2	TRBJ2-1	TGTGCCAGCAGCGTAGCGGGGGGGTCCTACAATGAGCAGTTCTTC	CASSVAGGSYNEQFF
many	TRBV20-1	-	TRBJ2-7	TGCAGTGCTAGACGGACGAGCCCTTTGGGGGAGCAGTACTTC	CSARRTSPLGEQYF
many	TRBV5-6	-	TRBJ2-5	TGTGCCAGCAGCTTGTATTACAGTAGGACCCAGTACTTC	CASSLYYSRTQYF
-	TRBV7-3	-	TRBJ2-1	TGTGCCAGCAGCTTTGATCGGGACCCCCTGCTCTTC	CASSFDRDPLLF
many	TRBV5-4	TRBD1	TRBJ2-7	TGTGCCAGCAGCAGAGGGACAGGGGGCGAGCAGTACTTC	CASSRGTGGEQYF
many	TRBV5-1	TRBD1	TRBJ1-6	TGCGCCAGCAAACAAACAGGGGAGTCACCCCTCCACTTT	CASKQTGESPLHF
many	TRBV5-8	-	TRBJ1-2	TGTGCCAGCAGTCGGGACAACGACTATGGCTACACCTTC	CASSRDNDYGYTF
many	TRBV9	-	TRBJ2-2	TGTGCCAGCAGCGAGCAGGGATCGTATACCGGGGAGCTGTTTTTT	CASSEQGSYTGELFF
-	TRBV4-2	TRBD2	TRBJ2-3	TGTGCCAGCAGCCGCATACCTCCCCGAATTTCTAGCGGGGGGATGGATACGCAGTATTTT	CASSRIPPRISSGGMDTQYF
many	TRBV20-1	-	TRBJ2-3	TGCAGCCAAAGAGGGGGCACAGATACGCAGTATTTT	CSQRGGTDTQYF
many	TRBV7-2	-	TRBJ2-2	TGTGCCAGCAGCTTAGTAGGGAACGGGGAGCTGTTTTTT	CASSLVGNGELFF
many	TRBV9	-	TRBJ1-1	TGTGCCAGCAGCGTAGGAGGACTTGACGCTTTCTTT	CASSVGGLDAFF
many	TRBV2	TRBD1	TRBJ1-5	TGTGCCAGCAGTTTCCCCCGGGACAGGGAAGGACAGCCCCAGCATTTT	CASSFPRDREGQPQHF
-	TRBV7-2	TRBD2	TRBJ2-3	TGTGCCAGCAGCCGGGGGGGCAAGCTCACAGATACGCAGTATTTT	CASSRGGKLTDTQYF